By proportion, the clone carrying this T cell receptor beta chain is large (0.1 to 1%). Its antigen is still unknown. Germline loops: CDR1 MNHEY, CDR2 SVGEGT. The ends lost 0 bases at V and 3 bases at J; junction bases unmatched: 4. This CDR3 has 16 residues. This record belongs to a study of glioma-infiltrating T cells. Study outcomes and limitations: Tissue-blood divergence was below expectation in non-neoplastic patients, above in gliomas. Only very few CDR3 sequences appeared in both tissue and blood.

TCR alpha and beta CDR3 regions were amplified from RNA using iRepertoire nested multiplex PCR. Input was 100-400 ng of tissue mRNA or PBMC total RNA. One entry per CDR3 protein, called by TCRdb with MiXCR from the multiplex PCR reads. Here the sample spans approximately 4,900 distinct CDR3 sequences, around 29% being singletons. This rearrangement joins TRBV6-2 or TRBV6-3 to TRBJ1-5; 8 bases map to TRBD1. This receptor was taken from a human donor with low-grade glioma or glioblastoma, undergoing nonglioma brain surgery, or in good health (not recorded which). The sample taken for sequencing was glioma tissue, nonneoplastic brain tissue, or PBMCs (not recorded which). The DNA of the CDR3 is TGTGCCAGCAGTTACTCGAGCAGGGGGCACAATCAGCCCCAGCATTTT. Its translation is CASSYSSRGHNQPQHF.